This TCR beta chain was documented in a study of OX40 agonist ivuxolimab in advanced cancers. Study-level background: The dose of intravenous ivuxolimab that patients received every 2 weeks ranged from 0.01 to 10 mg/kg. Three patients, one with hepatocellular carcinoma and two with cutaneous melanoma, responded partially.

Sequencing used immunoSEQ multiplex PCR; TCRdb keeps in-frame clones, though not all of them. In the table there are about 27,000 clones, roughly 86% of which are singletons. This CDR3 region has 16 residues. Germline values: CDR1 LNHDA, CDR2 SQIVND (reference sequence). V shed 4 bases, J shed 4 bases, and the junction held 7 bases outside the gene matches. Sequences were derived from CD4+ or CD8+ T cells sorted from blood, sampled in a trial of the OX40 agonist ivuxolimab. The rearrangement joins TRBV19 to TRBJ2-4; TRBD2 aligns across 10 bases. The receptor comes from an adult with an advanced solid tumor such as melanoma, head and neck, liver or kidney cancer. In DNA form, the CDR3 reads TGTGCCAGTAGTACGATAGCGGGGGGCGTAAAAAACATTCAGTACTTC. Its translation: CASSTIAGGVKNIQYF.